This TCR beta chain was identified in a study of T cells after yellow fever vaccination. Whole-study findings and limits: One caveat is that FACS-sorted repertoires could contain abundant clonotypes contaminating from the bulk population.

V was pared by 2 bases and J by 7 bases, with 15 bases between. The germline V gene has CDR1 WSHSY and CDR2 SAAADI. This CDR3 has 15 residues. Notes on this clonotype: The antigen is not known.

5'RACE template switching generated TCR cDNA, adding a universal primer site and UMIs. Each CDR3 protein gets one entry after TCRdb re-called the 5' RACE reads with MiXCR. The repertoire holds about 340,000 distinct CDR3 sequences, about 9.5% seen once, with over 15% in the top ten. The input for sequencing was PBMCs, taken on the day of the first yellow fever vaccination. The clonotype originates from a man younger than 30 who received the YFV17D yellow fever vaccine. J is TRBJ1-5 and V is TRBV10-2; D gene ambiguous. The CDR3, as DNA: TGCGCCAGCAGTGAGCAAACGGGGTGGGGACAGCCCCAGCATTTT. It encodes CASSEQTGWGQPQHF.